This T cell receptor beta chain was recorded in a study of shared clonotypes between healthy human individuals. Study-level findings and limits: Naive subsets generally exceeded memory subsets in estimated richness. Few donors limited the genetic and exposure-history diversity represented.

This CDR3 comprises 15 residues. V was shortened by 0 bases and J by 4 bases, with 14 bases between the two germline ends. CDR1 SGHNT and CDR2 YYREEE come from the germline V gene (reference sequence). Naive CD8 cells lacked CD45RO, underwent positive selection for CCR7 and left out terminally differentiated effector memory CD45RA+ cells. As regards this clone: Antigen unknown.

Clones were read by immunoSEQ multiplex PCR, and TCRdb kept only the in-frame ones, dropping some. Found here are more than 2 million clones, roughly 95% of them singletons; the top ten hold more than 1.5%. Sequenced input: naive CD8+ T cells from PBMCs. This chain links TRBV5-4 with TRBJ2-7; D possibly matches TRBD1 or TRBD2 (5 bases each). The sequence was collected from a man between 18 and 35 years old in good health. Some clones in this sample may be carry-over from other donors' samples. Here the CDR3 DNA reads TGTGCCAGCAGCTTGGGCCCCGGGGCACAGTACGAGCAGTACTTC. Translating gives CASSLGPGAQYEQYF.